This TCR beta chain is drawn from a study of blood T cell repertoires in COVID-19. On the study more broadly: Sites in the United States, Italy and Spain provided acute and convalescent COVID-19 samples. PBMCs, B-cell-depleted T cells, or T cells were the source of the cDNA or gDNA that made up the material.

The authors' processing: Amplification with reference gene primers provided the estimates of nucleated cell counts. Some clones are missing from TCRdb's copy, which holds only in-frame ones; the method was immunoSEQ multiplex PCR. That table supplies the V and J calls and clone size; D and trimming were determined from the DNA. The table includes 150,000 or so clones, approximately 90% detected once. The germline CDR1 and CDR2 sequences are SSHAT and FNYEAQ (reference sequence). The CDR3 runs to 15 residues. V shed 5 bases, J shed 1 base, and the junction held 5 bases outside the gene matches. The rearrangement joins TRBV7-7 to TRBJ2-3, with 8 bases identical to TRBD1. The sequenced material came from peripheral blood. This sequence originates from a man younger than 30 with acute or convalescent COVID-19. CDR3 in amino acids: CASSKTGQGTDTQYF. The CDR3 region has the DNA TGTGCCAGCAGCAAAACGGGACAGGGCACAGATACGCAGTATTTT.